The 14 T cell receptor beta chains in this list originate from one sample, sequenced in a study of T cell responses to AZD1222 COVID-19 vaccine. Sequenced by immunoSEQ multiplex PCR; TCRdb stores in-frame clones only, minus some. The profile covers about 150,000 clones, with 90% appearing a single time and about 1.6% taken by the ten largest. Here the sequenced sample was peripheral blood, taken 28 days after the second AZD1222 dose. The receptors were gathered from an adult who received the AZD1222 COVID-19 vaccine.

This CDR3 is CASSPQGGNQPQHF. As DNA, the CDR3 is TGTGCCAGCAGTCCACAGGGGGGGAATCAGCCCCAGCATTTT. The J gene is TRBJ1-5, the V gene TRBV2; 8 bases agree with TRBD1. The ends lost 5 bases at V and 4 bases at J; junction bases unmatched: 4. The CDR3 sequence is 14 residues long. CDR1 and CDR2 (germline): SNHLY, FYNNEI.

The J gene is TRBJ1-5, the V gene TRBV18, with a weak D call TRBD1 (5 bases). The CDR3 is 13 residues long. The V and J ends lost 6 bases and 7 bases respectively, with 13 bases between them. Germline V CDR1 and CDR2: KGHSH, LQKENI. CDR3 DNA sequence: TGTGCCAGCTCGGCGGAGGGGCAGCAGCCCCAGCATTTT. Translating gives CASSAEGQQPQHF.

The chain couples TRBV14 to TRBJ2-7; 10 bases line up with TRBD2. Germline CDR1 and CDR2: SGHDN and FVKESK. The CDR3 consists of 14 residues. Trimming cost V 1 base and J 11 bases; bases outside gene matches: 8. The CDR3 loop reads CASSQVPRAGGEYF. CDR3 nucleotide sequence: TGTGCCAGCAGCCAAGTACCTCGAGCGGGAGGGGAGTACTTC.

This chain uses TRBV6-5 with TRBJ2-7, with D perhaps matching TRBD1 (6 bases). CDR1 MNHEY and CDR2 SVGAGI come from the germline V gene. This CDR3 has 15 residues. V gave up 1 base and J gave up 0 bases, with 10 bases separating them. CDR3 coding DNA: TGTGCCAGCAGTTACTTCCGGGACACCTCCTACGAGCAGTACTTC. Protein: CASSYFRDTSYEQYF.

This chain joins TRBV10-2 and TRBJ2-3; 7 nucleotides agree with TRBD1. The CDR3 contains 15 residues. With V trimmed by 6 bases and J by 3 bases, 9 bases remained unmatched. Germline loops: CDR1 WSHSY, CDR2 SAAADI. CDR3 in DNA: TGCGCCAGCAGGCCTTCGGGACAGAGAACAGATACGCAGTATTTT. Translated: CASRPSGQRTDTQYF.

This clone was detected a few times. The gene calls are TRBV6-6 and TRBJ2-7; no clear D. Per the germline V gene, CDR1 is MNHNY and CDR2 is SVGAGI (reference sequence). The CDR3 consists of 14 residues. The V end was cut by 2 bases, the J end by 0 bases, with 8 bases between. The CDR3, as DNA: TGTGCCAGCAGTTACACACCTTCCTCCTACGAGCAGTACTTC. It is translated as CASSYTPSSYEQYF.

V gene TRBV4-1 combines with J gene TRBJ2-1; D not certain. CDR3 size: 14 residues. The germline V and J ends were trimmed by 5 bases and 0 bases, with 8 bases remaining between them. The germline V gene has CDR1 MGHRA and CDR2 YSYEKL. The CDR3 sequence: CASSSRASYNEQFF. The CDR3 DNA follows: TGCGCCAGCAGCTCCCGGGCCTCCTACAATGAGCAGTTCTTC.

The chain is built from TRBV27 and TRBJ2-7, with 12 bases that match TRBD2. The ends lost 4 bases at V and 4 bases at J; junction bases unmatched: 5. This CDR3 spans 15 amino acids. The germline V gene has CDR1 MNHEY and CDR2 SMNVEV (reference sequence). The CDR3 protein is CASSSRLAGGYEQYF. CDR3 nucleotides: TGTGCCAGCAGTTCGAGGCTAGCGGGGGGGTACGAGCAGTACTTC.

The rearrangement joins TRBV5-6 to TRBJ1-2, with 10 bases lining up with TRBD1. CDR1 SGHDT and CDR2 YYEEEE come from the germline V gene. The length of the CDR3 is 16 residues. Trimming took 4 bases from V and 5 from J; bases not matched to a gene: 11. The CDR3 reads CASSDGDRGPRYGYTF. CDR3 nucleotide sequence: TGTGCCAGCAGCGACGGGGACAGGGGTCCCCGGTATGGCTACACCTTC.

The J gene is TRBJ1-1, the V gene TRBV5-6; no definite D call. The CDR3 consists of 15 residues. Germline CDR1 and CDR2: SGHDT and YYEEEE. Trimming took 0 bases from V and 8 from J, leaving 17 bases between them. The CDR3 nucleotides are TGTGCCAGCAGCTTGGATCTGGGTCCAGTTGCGGAAGCTTTCTTT. It is translated as CASSLDLGPVAEAFF.

V and J are TRBV6-6 and TRBJ1-2; D not certain. Germline V CDR1 and CDR2: MNHNY, SVGAGI (reference sequence). This CDR3 is 11 amino acids long. V lost 2 bases to trimming and J lost 6 bases, with 4 bases between them. The CDR3 DNA reads as TGTGCCAGCAGTTACCAAGATGGCTACACCTTC. This encodes CASSYQDGYTF.

The chain combines TRBV30 with TRBJ2-6, with TRBD1 identical over 10 bases. The CDR3 has 16 amino acids. Trimming cost V 3 bases and J 0 bases; bases outside gene matches: 2. Germline values: CDR1 GTSNPN, CDR2 SVGIG (reference sequence). The CDR3 nucleotides are TGTGCCTGGAGGACAGGGGGCTACTCTGGGGCCAACGTCCTGACTTTC. Its translation: CAWRTGGYSGANVLTF.

The chain uses TRBV4-2 and TRBJ2-6; D may match TRBD1 or TRBD2 (5 bases each). Trimming stripped 0 bases from V and 2 bases from J, with 8 bases between. This CDR3 is 16 amino acids long. Germline CDR1 LGHNA, CDR2 YNFKEQ. The CDR3 protein is CASSQEGTAGANVLTF. In DNA, the CDR3 is TGTGCCAGCAGCCAAGAGGGGACGGCTGGGGCCAACGTCCTGACTTTC.

V usage is TRBV2 and J usage is TRBJ2-2, with D hard to call. Deletions cut 6 bases from V and 0 bases from J, with 14 bases between. The germline gives CDR1 SNHLY, CDR2 FYNNEI. This CDR3 comprises 16 residues. The DNA for the CDR3 is TGTGCCAGCAGACAAAACAGAGCTTCGAACACCGGGGAGCTGTTTTTT. Amino acid sequence: CASRQNRASNTGELFF.